This passage covers 19 T cell receptor beta chains from one sample sequenced in a study of shared clonotypes between healthy human individuals. Profiled with immunoSEQ multiplex PCR; TCRdb holds only in-frame clones, not every one. The sample shows 2 million to 2.5 million clones, 90% to 95% of them seen only once. Sequenced sample: naive CD4+ T cells from PBMCs. Subset defined: CD45RA+ positively selected. These receptors all come from a man younger than 30 in good health. Some clones in this sample may be carry-over from other donors' samples.

This chain connects TRBV28 to TRBJ2-5; D perhaps matches TRBD2 (6 bases). TRBJ2-7 matches the DNA end more closely, so the J call is doubtful. The germline CDR1 and CDR2 sequences are MDHEN and SYDVKM. The CDR3 sequence is 16 residues long. As DNA, the CDR3 is TGTGCCAGCAGTTCCACTGGAGGGACCGCCCCCTACGAGCAGTACTTC. This encodes CASSSTGGTAPYEQYF.

The V and J genes are TRBV5-4 and TRBJ1-1; D might be TRBD1 (6 bases). Trimming removed 0 bases at V and 5 bases at J, with 14 bases between. CDR3 length: 15 amino acids. Germline assignment: CDR1 SGHNT and CDR2 YYREEE (reference sequence). CDR3 bases: TGTGCCAGCAGCTTGGAAGGGGGGGGGCGAACTGAAGCTTTCTTT. It encodes CASSLEGGGRTEAFF.

This chain connects TRBV7-9 to TRBJ1-3; D is unresolved. Germline CDR1 reads SEHNR; CDR2 reads FQNEAQ (reference sequence). The CDR3 length is 16 residues. V gave up 5 bases and J gave up 0 bases, with 14 bases separating them. CDR3 coding DNA: TGTGCCAGCAGCCGACGGGAGATCCTCTCTGGAAACACCATATATTTT. Its translation is CASSRREILSGNTIYF. Using reference TRBV7-9 and TRBJ1-3 for the parts outside the CDR3, the full variable domain is DTGVSQNPRHKITKRGQNVTFRCDPISEHNRLYWYRQTLGQGPEFLTYFQNEAQLEKSRLLSDRFSAERPKGSFSTLEIQRTEQGDSAMYLCASSRREILSGNTIYFGEGSWLTVV.

This chain joins TRBV6-5 and TRBJ2-1; possibly TRBD1 for D (5 bases). The ends were cut back, 11 bases at V and 0 bases at J, with 8 bases in the middle. The length of the CDR3 is 12 residues. Germline CDR1 reads MNHEY; CDR2 reads SVGAGI. As DNA, the CDR3 is TGTGCCGCAAGGGGCTCCTACAATGAGCAGTTCTTC. This sequence encodes CAARGSYNEQFF.

The gene calls are TRBV5-8 and TRBJ1-4; D is undetermined. The germline gives CDR1 SGHTS, CDR2 YDEGEE. The CDR3 length is 14 residues. Between the trimmed V and J ends, which lost 4 bases and 8 bases, there was a span of 15 bases. Here the CDR3 DNA reads TGTGCCAGCAGCCCCTGGGGAGGGAGAGAAAAACTGTTTTTT. Translated, it gives CASSPWGGREKLFF.

This clone occurred once. The V call is TRBV7-8, the J call TRBJ1-2, with no clear D. The ends were cut back, 7 bases at V and 2 bases at J, with 14 bases in the middle. Germline CDR1 and CDR2: SGHVS and FQNEAQ. The CDR3 consists of 14 residues. The CDR3 nucleotides are TGTGCCAGCACCCCGGAGCAGACCAACTATGGCTACACCTTC. It encodes CASTPEQTNYGYTF.

The chain joins TRBV27 to TRBJ2-7, with TRBD2 matching 9 bases. Trimming at V came to 3 bases and at J to 3 bases, leaving 12 bases not matched to a gene. This CDR3 spans 17 amino acids. Germline CDR1 reads MNHEY; CDR2 reads SMNVEV (reference sequence). CDR3 coding DNA: TGTGCCAGCAGTTTCTCCCCGGTTGGTAGCGGGAGCTACGAGCAGTACTTC. Residues: CASSFSPVGSGSYEQYF.

The chain joins TRBV9 to TRBJ2-3; 7 bases align to TRBD1. There are 15 residues in the CDR3. V lost 0 bases to trimming and J lost 6 bases; unmatched junction nucleotides: 7. Looked up from germline, CDR1 is SGDLS and CDR2 is YYNGEE. In DNA form, the CDR3 reads TGTGCCAGCAGCGTAGGGAGAGGGGGCGAGGATACGCAGTATTTT. Translation: CASSVGRGGEDTQYF. The whole variable domain, filled in from reference TRBV9 and TRBJ2-3, reads DSGVTQTPKHLITATGQRVTLRCSPRSGDLSVYWYQQSLDQGLQFLIQYYNGEERAKGNILERFSAQQFPDLHSELNLSSLELGDSALYFCASSVGRGGEDTQYFGPGTRLTVL.

The V call is TRBV18, the J call TRBJ2-3; unclear D gene. CDR1 and CDR2 from the germline V gene are KGHSH and LQKENI. V lost 0 bases, J lost 3 bases, and 4 bases lay in between. The CDR3 length is 13 residues. CDR3 sequence reads: CASSPPTTDTQYF. Here the CDR3 DNA reads TGTGCCAGCTCACCACCGACTACAGATACGCAGTATTTT.

V is TRBV18 and J is TRBJ2-1; the match to TRBD2 covers 12 bases. The ends lost 0 bases at V and 9 bases at J; junction bases unmatched: 6. This CDR3 region has 16 residues. Per germline, CDR1 KGHSH and CDR2 LQKENI. The chain's CDR3 is CASSPPTSGSRGEQFF. DNA of the CDR3: TGTGCCAGCTCACCACCGACTAGCGGGAGTAGGGGTGAGCAGTTCTTC.

The gene calls are TRBV19 and TRBJ2-7; a possible D gene is TRBD1 (6 bases). The CDR3 loop spans 15 amino acids. Germline values: CDR1 LNHDA, CDR2 SQIVND (reference sequence). V was cut by 3 bases and J by 4 bases, with 16 bases left in between. This chain's CDR3 is CASSIARGGSYEQYF. As DNA, the CDR3 is TGTGCCAGTAGTATTGCCAGGGGCGGATCGTACGAGCAGTACTTC.

This clone was counted once. The CDR3 DNA reads as TGTGCCAGCAGCTCTACCTATATAGCGGGAGGGCCAGGCGGGGAGCTGTTTTTT. The encoded protein is CASSSTYIAGGPGGELFF. This sequence joins TRBV7-9 and TRBJ2-2, with 11 nucleotides matching TRBD2. Germline loops: CDR1 SEHNR, CDR2 FQNEAQ (reference sequence). The CDR3 extends over 18 amino acids. The trim removed 4 bases at V and 7 bases at J, leaving 14 bases unmatched.

A note on this clone: This specimen includes other DNA sequences encoding the same CDR3. J is TRBJ2-7 and V is TRBV28; TRBD2 aligns across 8 bases. The CDR3 is made up of 13 amino acids. V shed 5 bases, J shed 4 bases, and the junction held 4 bases outside the gene matches. Germline V gives CDR1 MDHEN, CDR2 SYDVKM. The CDR3 coding sequence is TGTGCCAGCAGTAGGACTAGCAGTTACGAGCAGTACTTC. As protein: CASSRTSSYEQYF.

This clone was counted once. Here the CDR3 reads CASQSPGQGSYEQYF. The CDR3 DNA reads as TGTGCCAGCCAATCACCGGGACAGGGATCCTACGAGCAGTACTTC. The V call is TRBV6-1, the J call TRBJ2-7; 9 positions agree with TRBD1. Germline CDR1 reads MNHNS; CDR2 reads SASEGT. Unmatched junction bases numbered 9, after V lost 8 bases and J lost 1 base. The CDR3 extends over 15 amino acids.

The gene calls are TRBV7-2 and TRBJ2-1, with unresolved D. In germline, CDR1 is SGHTA, CDR2 FQGNSA. V dropped 0 bases and J dropped 0 bases, with 15 bases sitting between them. The CDR3 spans 18 residues. CDR3 coding DNA: TGTGCCAGCAGCTTAGCCCCGCTAGGACCGAGCTCCTACAATGAGCAGTTCTTC. Its translation: CASSLAPLGPSSYNEQFF.

J is TRBJ1-4 and V is TRBV14; 7 bases align to TRBD1. The CDR3 covers 17 residues. The ends lost 4 bases at V and 6 bases at J; junction bases unmatched: 14. Germline values: CDR1 SGHDN, CDR2 FVKESK. The CDR3 loop is CASSRREGANLDEKLFF. CDR3 in DNA: TGTGCCAGCAGCCGTCGGGAGGGGGCGAATTTGGATGAAAAACTGTTTTTT.

The chain combines TRBV11-3 with TRBJ2-2, with TRBD2 matching 9 bases. After removal of 4 bases from V and 4 bases from J, the junction contained 1 base not matched to a gene. Germline-derived CDR1 and CDR2 are SGHNT and YENEEA. The CDR3 totals 14 residues. The CDR3 region has the DNA TGTGCCAGCAGCTCGACTAGCGGCACCGGGGAGCTGTTTTTT. Its protein is CASSSTSGTGELFF. The full variable domain, rest sourced from reference TRBV11-3 and TRBJ2-2, is EAGVVQSPRYKIIEKKQPVAFWCNPISGHNTLYWYLQNLGQGPELLIRYENEEAVDDSQLPKDRFSAERLKGVDSTLKIQPAELGDSAVYLCASSSTSGTGELFFGEGSRLTVL.

V and J are TRBV28 and TRBJ1-2, with TRBD1 matching 9 bases. This CDR3 spans 16 amino acids. CDR1 and CDR2 from the germline V gene are MDHEN and SYDVKM. J was trimmed by 8 bases and V by 3 bases; bases with no gene match: 13. The CDR3 nucleotides read TGTGCCAGCAGTTTCCCACTTTCCGGGACAGGGTTGGGCTACACCTTC. Its protein is CASSFPLSGTGLGYTF.

As concerns this clone: This sample also contains other DNA sequences that code for the same CDR3. V gene TRBV9 combines with J gene TRBJ2-5; 7 bases agree with TRBD2. There are 13 residues in the CDR3. Germline V gene lookup returns CDR1 SGDLS and CDR2 YYNGEE. V lost 0 bases, J lost 5 bases, and 1 base stayed unmatched. CDR3 in DNA: TGTGCCAGCAGCGTAGTTAGCGGGGAGACCCAGTACTTC. Its translation: CASSVVSGETQYF.